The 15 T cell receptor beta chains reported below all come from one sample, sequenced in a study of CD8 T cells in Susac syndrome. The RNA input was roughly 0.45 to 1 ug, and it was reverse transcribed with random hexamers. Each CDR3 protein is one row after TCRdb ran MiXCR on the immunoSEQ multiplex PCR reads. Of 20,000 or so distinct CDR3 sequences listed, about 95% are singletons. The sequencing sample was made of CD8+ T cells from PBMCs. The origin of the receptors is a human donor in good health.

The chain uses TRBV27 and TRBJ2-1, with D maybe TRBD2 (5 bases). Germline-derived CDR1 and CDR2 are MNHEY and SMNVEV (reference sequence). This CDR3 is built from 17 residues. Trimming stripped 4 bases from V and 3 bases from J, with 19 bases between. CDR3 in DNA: TGTGCCAGCAGTTCGGGGAGTCGAGGTCGGATCTACAATGAGCAGTTCTTC. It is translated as CASSSGSRGRIYNEQFF.

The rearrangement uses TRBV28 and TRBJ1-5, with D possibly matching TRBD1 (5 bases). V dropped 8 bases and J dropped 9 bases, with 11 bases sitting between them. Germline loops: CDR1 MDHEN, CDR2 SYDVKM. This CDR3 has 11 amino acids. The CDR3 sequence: CASGALGPQHF. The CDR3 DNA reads TGTGCCAGCGGGGCCCTGGGGCCCCAGCATTTT.

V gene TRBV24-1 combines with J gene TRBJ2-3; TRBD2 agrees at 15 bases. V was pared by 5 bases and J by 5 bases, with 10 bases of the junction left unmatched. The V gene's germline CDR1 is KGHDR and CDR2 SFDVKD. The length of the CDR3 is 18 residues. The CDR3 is CATSGFGLAGGPKDTQYF. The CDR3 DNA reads TGTGCCACCAGTGGATTCGGACTAGCGGGAGGGCCAAAAGATACGCAGTATTTT.

The CDR3 DNA reads TGTGCCAGTAGTATCGGACTAGCTCTCAATGAGCAGTTCTTC. Its translation: CASSIGLALNEQFF. This sequence joins TRBV19 and TRBJ2-1; 8 bases align to TRBD2. The CDR3 has 14 amino acids. Germline V lookup: CDR1 LNHDA, CDR2 SQIVND (reference sequence). V was clipped by 3 bases and J by 6 bases; unmatched bases: 4.

The CDR3 protein is CASNFEGASGETQYF. DNA of the CDR3: TGTGCCAGCAATTTTGAAGGGGCATCCGGGGAGACCCAGTACTTC. V gene TRBV7-8 combines with J gene TRBJ2-5, with D possibly TRBD1 on 5 matching bases. Trimming pared 7 bases from V and 5 bases from J, leaving 20 bases between. This CDR3 region has 15 residues. Germline V lookup: CDR1 SGHVS, CDR2 FQNEAQ.

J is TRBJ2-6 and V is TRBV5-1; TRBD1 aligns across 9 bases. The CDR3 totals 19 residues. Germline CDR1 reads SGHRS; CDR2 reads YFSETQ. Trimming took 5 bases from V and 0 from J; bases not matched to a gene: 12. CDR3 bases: TGCGCCAGCAGTCCTGCCATTGCGACAGGGGGCTCTGGGGCCAACGTCCTGACTTTC. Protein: CASSPAIATGGSGANVLTF.

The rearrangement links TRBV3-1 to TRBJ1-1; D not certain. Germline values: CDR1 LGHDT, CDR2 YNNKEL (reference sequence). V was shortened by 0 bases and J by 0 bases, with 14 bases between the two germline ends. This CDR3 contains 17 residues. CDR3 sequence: CASSQDSEVGLNTEAFF. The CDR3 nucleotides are TGTGCCAGCAGCCAAGATAGCGAGGTTGGATTGAACACTGAAGCTTTCTTT. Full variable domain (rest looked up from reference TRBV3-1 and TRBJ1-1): DTAVSQTPKYLVTQMGNDKSIKCEQNLGHDTMYWYKQDSKKFLKIMFSYNNKELIINETVPNRFSPKSPDKAHLNLHINSLELGDSAVYFCASSQDSEVGLNTEAFFGQGTRLTVV.

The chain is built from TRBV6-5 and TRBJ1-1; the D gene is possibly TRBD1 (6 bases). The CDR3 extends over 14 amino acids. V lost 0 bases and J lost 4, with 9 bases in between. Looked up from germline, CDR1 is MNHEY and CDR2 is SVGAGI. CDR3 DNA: TGTGCCAGCAGTTACTCGAGGGGGACCACTGAAGCTTTCTTT. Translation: CASSYSRGTTEAFF.

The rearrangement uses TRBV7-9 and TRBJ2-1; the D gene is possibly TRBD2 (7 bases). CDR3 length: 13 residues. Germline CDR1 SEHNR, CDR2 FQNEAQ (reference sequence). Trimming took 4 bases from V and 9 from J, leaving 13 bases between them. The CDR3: CASSSRGGLEQFF. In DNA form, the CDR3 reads TGTGCCAGCAGCTCGAGGGGGGGTCTTGAGCAGTTCTTC.

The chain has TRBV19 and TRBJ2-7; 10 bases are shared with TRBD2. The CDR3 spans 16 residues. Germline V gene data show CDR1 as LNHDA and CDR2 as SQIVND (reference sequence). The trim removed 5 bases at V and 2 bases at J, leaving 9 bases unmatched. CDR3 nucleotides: TGTGCCAGTAGTTCCCAGACTAGCGGGTTGCCCTACGAGCAGTACTTC. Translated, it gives CASSSQTSGLPYEQYF.

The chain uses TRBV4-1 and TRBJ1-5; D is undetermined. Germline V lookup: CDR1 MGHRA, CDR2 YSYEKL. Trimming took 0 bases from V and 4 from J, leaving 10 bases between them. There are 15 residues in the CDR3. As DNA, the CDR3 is TGCGCCAGCAGCCAAGAAGCACAGTTAAATCAGCCCCAGCATTTT. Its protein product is CASSQEAQLNQPQHF.

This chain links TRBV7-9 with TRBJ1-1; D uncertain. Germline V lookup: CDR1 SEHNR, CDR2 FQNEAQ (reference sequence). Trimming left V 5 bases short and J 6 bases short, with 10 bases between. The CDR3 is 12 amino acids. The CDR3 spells CASSLGEPEAFF. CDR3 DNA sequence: TGTGCCAGCAGCCTAGGAGAGCCTGAAGCTTTCTTT.

CDR3 bases: TGTGCCAGCAGTATTAGCGGGAGGGGGAATGAGCAGTTCTTC. Amino acid sequence: CASSISGRGNEQFF. The rearrangement uses TRBV28 and TRBJ2-1, with TRBD2 matching 11 bases. The ends lost 5 bases at V and 7 bases at J; junction bases unmatched: 4. The germline V gene has CDR1 MDHEN and CDR2 SYDVKM. This CDR3 region has 14 residues.

The chain's CDR3 is CSARLADSYEQYF. The DNA for the CDR3 is TGCAGTGCTAGACTAGCGGACTCCTACGAGCAGTACTTC. The chain joins TRBV20-1 to TRBJ2-7, with 7 nucleotides matching TRBD2. Germline CDR1 DFQATT, CDR2 SNEGSKA (reference sequence). The CDR3 length is 13 residues. Unmatched junction bases numbered 1, after V lost 2 bases and J lost 0 bases.

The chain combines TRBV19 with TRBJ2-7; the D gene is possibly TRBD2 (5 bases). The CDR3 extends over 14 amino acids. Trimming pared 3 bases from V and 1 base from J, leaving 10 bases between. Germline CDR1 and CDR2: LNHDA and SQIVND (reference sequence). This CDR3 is CASSIILASYEQYF. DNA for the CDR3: TGTGCCAGTAGTATCATCCTAGCTTCCTACGAGCAGTACTTC.